Presented here are 28 T cell receptor beta chains from one specimen sequenced in a study of CXCR3-negative and CXCR3-positive naive CD8 T cells. These receptors have no identified antigens. Study observations and caveats: CXCR3-positive naive cells had more hydrophobic TRB CDR3s than CXCR3-negative naive cells.

The libraries of TRB cDNA were prepared using 5' RACE with UMI labels. TCRdb re-analyzed the 5' RACE reads; it lists each CDR3 protein once, without DNA. The repertoire table contains about 4,900 distinct CDR3 sequences. The sequenced sample consisted of naive CXCR3+ CD8+ T cells from blood. Documented subset: CD45RO-CCR7+CD27+CD95- naive CD8+ T cells expressing CXCR3 (TNR3+). The source is a human donor in good health. Some clones in this sample may be carry-over from other donors' samples.

The CDR3 region is CASSYSLGEAGELFF. This sequence joins TRBV6-2 or TRBV6-3 and TRBJ2-2; TCRdb reports TRBD2, a call that lacks DNA to check it against. CDR1 and CDR2 (germline): MNHEY, SVGEGT. This CDR3 comprises 15 residues.

V and J are TRBV24-1 and TRBJ2-3; TCRdb picks TRBD1, but there is no DNA to check that call. Germline V gene data show CDR1 as KGHDR and CDR2 as SFDVKD. There are 17 residues in the CDR3. CDR3 sequence: CATSDEDRARGTDTQYF.

V is TRBV2 and J is TRBJ2-1; TCRdb picks TRBD2, but there is no DNA to check that call. Germline V gives CDR1 SNHLY, CDR2 FYNNEI. The CDR3 has 11 residues. Here the CDR3 reads CASSAAGHEFF. Full variable domain (remainder filled in from reference TRBV2 and TRBJ2-1): EPEVTQTPSHQVTQMGQEVILRCVPISNHLYFYWYRQILGQKVEFLVSFYNNEISEKSEIFDDQFSVERPDGSNFTLKIRSTKLEDSAMYFCASSAAGHEFFGPGTRLTVL.

The rearrangement uses TRBV2 and TRBJ1-1. In germline, CDR1 is SNHLY, CDR2 FYNNEI. The CDR3 runs 13 residues. The CDR3 is CASNGGVNTEAFF.

The chain joins TRBV5-1 to TRBJ2-7; TCRdb returns TRBD2, unconfirmable since there is no DNA. Germline lookup yields CDR1 SGHRS and CDR2 YFSETQ. This CDR3 is built from 12 residues. CDR3 region: CASSLGGFEQYF.

The J gene is TRBJ1-1, the V gene TRBV4-3; with no DNA, the TCRdb D assignment of TRBD1 cannot be verified. This CDR3 has 14 residues. Germline V CDR1 and CDR2: LGHNA, YSLEER. CDR3 protein: CASSLRTGGTEAFF.

The chain joins TRBV3-1 to TRBJ2-5; TCRdb names TRBD2, which stays unverified in the absence of DNA. Germline V gene data show CDR1 as LGHDT and CDR2 as YNNKEL (reference sequence). The length of the CDR3 is 15 residues. The CDR3 protein is CASSQDREGRETQYF.

This rearrangement joins TRBV29-1 to TRBJ1-2; with no DNA, the TCRdb D assignment of TRBD1 cannot be verified. The CDR3 contains 15 residues. CDR1 and CDR2 (germline): SQVTM, ANQGSEA. The CDR3 spells CSVDYGQGANFGYTF.

The chain uses TRBV28 and TRBJ2-5; TCRdb outputs TRBD2, but without DNA this stays unchecked. This CDR3 is 15 amino acids long. Germline V gene sequence: CDR1 MDHEN, CDR2 SYDVKM. CDR3 sequence: CASSFLAGGRETQYF.

This clonotype is called medium-sized (0.01 to 0.1%) based on its frequency. The chain has TRBV2 and TRBJ1-2; there is no DNA to check the TCRdb D call of TRBD1. Looked up from germline, CDR1 is SNHLY and CDR2 is FYNNEI. The CDR3 is 15 residues long. CDR3 in amino acids: CASSERGKANYGYTF.

V is TRBV7-9 and J is TRBJ2-1; with no DNA, the TCRdb D assignment of TRBD2 cannot be verified. The CDR3 has 16 residues. Germline V gene data show CDR1 as SEHNR and CDR2 as FQNEAQ (reference sequence). The CDR3 sequence is CASSPTSGINYNEQFF.

The chain employs TRBV6-6 and TRBJ1-2; the D gene TCRdb calls, TRBD1, cannot be checked with no DNA. The CDR3 consists of 12 residues. Germline loops: CDR1 MNHNY, CDR2 SVGAGI (reference sequence). This CDR3 is CASSMGVDGYTF.

The genes are TRBV15 and TRBJ1-1; the D call of TRBD1 rests on TCRdb alone, since no DNA is present to check it. The CDR3 runs 15 residues. Germline V gene data show CDR1 as LNHNV and CDR2 as YYDKDF (reference sequence). CDR3 residues: CATSREQVAYTEAFF. The full variable domain, in which reference TRBV15 and TRBJ1-1 provide the parts outside the CDR3, is DAMVIQNPRYQVTQFGKPVTLSCSQTLNHNVMYWYQQKSSQAPKLLFHYYDKDFNNEADTPDNFQSRRPNTSFCFLDIRSPGLGDTAMYLCATSREQVAYTEAFFGQGTRLTVV.

The chain uses TRBV7-9 and TRBJ2-1; TCRdb reports TRBD2, a call that lacks DNA to check it against. The CDR3 sequence is 14 residues long. Germline CDR1 is SEHNR and CDR2 is FQNEAQ (reference sequence). The CDR3 spells CAAPQGPFYNEQFF.

The V and J genes are TRBV6-2 or TRBV6-3 and TRBJ2-1; TCRdb lists TRBD2, though no DNA is available to test this call. This CDR3 has 20 amino acids. The germline CDR1 and CDR2 sequences are MNHEY and SVGEGT. Here the CDR3 reads CASTLDPLAGGLRGYNEQFF.

V is TRBV6-5 and J is TRBJ2-7; TCRdb calls TRBD1, which cannot be checked without DNA. CDR3 size: 13 residues. Germline V gene lookup returns CDR1 MNHEY and CDR2 SVGAGI. The CDR3 region is CASSPGPDYEQYF.

In terms of frequency, this clonotype is medium-sized (0.01 to 0.1%). The rearrangement uses TRBV5-1 and TRBJ1-1; the D call of TRBD1 rests on TCRdb alone, since no DNA is present to check it. The length of the CDR3 is 14 residues. Per germline, CDR1 SGHRS and CDR2 YFSETQ. The CDR3 reads CASSLDVGDTEAFF.

Its frequency marks this clonotype as medium-sized. J is TRBJ2-6 and V is TRBV6-1; as DNA is missing, the TRBD1 call by TCRdb cannot be tested. Per germline, CDR1 MNHNS and CDR2 SASEGT. CDR3 size: 14 residues. Here the CDR3 reads CASSQGIKANVLTF.

The chain employs TRBV6-6 and TRBJ2-7; with no DNA, the TCRdb D assignment of TRBD1 cannot be verified. CDR1 is MNHNY and CDR2 is SVGAGI in the germline V gene (reference sequence). The length of the CDR3 is 16 residues. The CDR3 loop is CASSSTRDRVNYEQYF.

In terms of frequency, this clonotype is medium-sized. The CDR3: CASSVGMGEASTDTQYF. V gene TRBV7-3 combines with J gene TRBJ2-3; TCRdb's D call of TRBD1 is untestable without DNA. The CDR3 extends over 17 amino acids. Germline CDR1 is SGHTA and CDR2 is FQGTGA.

The chain couples TRBV9 to TRBJ2-1; TCRdb designates TRBD1, a call that cannot be tested without DNA. Germline V gene data show CDR1 as SGDLS and CDR2 as YYNGEE. CDR3 length: 13 residues. The CDR3 loop reads CASGDRGLHEQFF.

This clonotype is identified as medium-sized from frequency. The chain has TRBV10-3 and TRBJ2-5; TCRdb names TRBD1, which stays unverified in the absence of DNA. Looked up from germline, CDR1 is ENHRY and CDR2 is SYGVKD. The length of the CDR3 is 17 residues. CDR3 region: CAISESARGQLQETQYF.

The chain has TRBV19 and TRBJ2-1. The CDR3 has 15 amino acids. Germline V lookup: CDR1 LNHDA, CDR2 SQIVND (reference sequence). CDR3 sequence reads: CASRLGGSSYNEQFF.

Considering frequency, this clonotype is large (0.1 to 1%). J is TRBJ1-1 and V is TRBV27; the D call from TCRdb, TRBD1, cannot be confirmed without DNA. Germline V lookup: CDR1 MNHEY, CDR2 SMNVEV (reference sequence). This CDR3 is built from 13 residues. This CDR3 reads CASSLWGPGEAFF.

This clonotype shows up as medium-sized (0.01 to 0.1%) by frequency. The genes are TRBV6-6 and TRBJ1-5; TCRdb indicates TRBD1, and absent DNA this call remains unverified. The CDR3 spans 14 residues. CDR1 is MNHNY and CDR2 is SVGAGI in the germline V gene (reference sequence). The CDR3 loop is CASLTGVSGQPQHF.

The V and J genes are TRBV15 and TRBJ2-7. The germline V gene has CDR1 LNHNV and CDR2 YYDKDF (reference sequence). This CDR3 spans 14 amino acids. CDR3 amino acids: CATSTGLSSYEQYF.

The rearrangement uses TRBV4-2 and TRBJ1-2; TCRdb returns TRBD1, unconfirmable since there is no DNA. CDR1 and CDR2 from the germline V gene are LGHNA and YNFKEQ. The length of the CDR3 is 15 residues. The CDR3: CASSPGQEANYGYTF.

The rearrangement links TRBV10-3 to TRBJ1-1; the D call from TCRdb, TRBD1, cannot be confirmed without DNA. The CDR3 totals 12 residues. The germline V gene has CDR1 ENHRY and CDR2 SYGVKD. The CDR3 region is CAISERGTEAFF.